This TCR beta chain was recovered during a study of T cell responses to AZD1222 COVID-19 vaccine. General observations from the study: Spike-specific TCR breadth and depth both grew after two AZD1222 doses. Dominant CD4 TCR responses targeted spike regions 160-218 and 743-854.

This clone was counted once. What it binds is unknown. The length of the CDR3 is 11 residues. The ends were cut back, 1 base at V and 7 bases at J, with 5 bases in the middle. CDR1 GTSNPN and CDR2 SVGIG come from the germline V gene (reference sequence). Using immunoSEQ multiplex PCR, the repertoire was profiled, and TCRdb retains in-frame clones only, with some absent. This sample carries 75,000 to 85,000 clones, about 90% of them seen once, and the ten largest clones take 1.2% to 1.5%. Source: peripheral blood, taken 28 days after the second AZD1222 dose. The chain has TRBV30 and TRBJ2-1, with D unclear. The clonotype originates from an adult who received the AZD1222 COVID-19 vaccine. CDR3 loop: CAWSDTNEQFF. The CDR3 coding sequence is TGTGCCTGGAGTGATACTAATGAGCAGTTCTTC.